This note documents a single T cell receptor (beta chain) sequence. This record belongs to a study of blood T cell repertoires in COVID-19. Study context: PBMCs, B-cell-depleted T cells, or T cells provided the cDNA or gDNA that made up the material.

In the original workflow: Amplification of reference gene primers provided the estimated nucleated cell counts. The data were produced by immunoSEQ multiplex PCR, yet TCRdb's version contains in-frame clones alone and is incomplete. V, J and clone size were drawn from that table, and D and trimming were deduced from the DNA. Of about 180,000 clones in the sample, roughly 87% were seen once. The receptor's source is a woman between 70 and 85 years old with acute or convalescent COVID-19. Material: peripheral blood.

The CDR3 sequence is CATSRGLKDRARGWEQYF. CDR3 sequence (DNA): TGTGCCACCAGCAGGGGCCTCAAGGACAGGGCGAGGGGTTGGGAGCAGTACTTC. The chain couples TRBV15 to TRBJ2-7; 8 nucleotides agree with TRBD1. Germline lookup yields CDR1 LNHNV and CDR2 YYDKDF (reference sequence). The CDR3 is 18 amino acids. The V segment lost 3 bases and the J segment 7 bases; nucleotides outside the gene matches: 20.